Reported below is one T cell receptor (beta chain). This entry is derived from a study of T cells in localized non-small cell lung cancer. Libraries were prepared by immunoSEQ multiplex PCR; TCRdb keeps only in-frame clonotypes and omits some of them. The data contain about 28,000 clones, around 90% of them seen just once; the ten biggest clones take up 6% to 7%. The CDR3 has 12 residues. Germline CDR1 is SNHLY and CDR2 is FYNNEI. Losses at the gene ends were 6 bases for V and 14 bases for J; bases not matched to a gene: 6. This rearrangement joins TRBV2 to TRBJ1-6; 8 nucleotides match TRBD1. This sequence originates from a male donor aged 60 or older with stage I lung adenocarcinoma. The sample in question was peripheral blood, obtained before any cancer treatment. DNA of the CDR3: TGTGCCAGCAGGGCAGGGGGCGTTACCCTCCACTTT. Translated, it gives CASRAGGVTLHF.